This T cell receptor (beta chain) was found in a study of a mutant IDH1 vaccine in newly diagnosed glioma. Overall study: Patients got their first vaccination 4-6 weeks after radiotherapy alone, or with temozolomide cycles.

V trimming: 5 bases; J trimming: 2 bases; junction bases outside the gene matches: 8. Germline V gene data show CDR1 as SNHLY and CDR2 as FYNNEI. This CDR3 is 15 amino acids long. Profiling relied on immunoSEQ multiplex PCR, and the TCRdb table lists in-frame clones only, not all of them. The profile covers 30,000 to 35,000 clones, with 90% appearing a single time and less than 25% taken by the ten largest. A remark on this clone: The antigen is undetermined.

Time point noted: week 11, during vaccination. The vaccine gave 300 ug of a 20-mer mutant IDH1 peptide subcutaneously per dose. The genes are TRBV2 and TRBJ1-1; 7 bases are a match to TRBD1. The sequence was obtained from a man between 18 and 35 years old with glioma. This specimen consisted of PBMCs, obtained from a glioma patient whose treatment included an IDH1 peptide vaccine. In DNA form, the CDR3 reads TGTGCCAGCAGTTTACAGGGGAGTCCCAACACTGAAGCTTTCTTT. It specifies CASSLQGSPNTEAFF.